These 18 T cell receptor beta chains originate from one sample sequenced in a study of Graves' ophthalmopathy and Graves' hyperthyroidism. The authors amplified TCR beta CDR3 regions, and they did so from RNA transcripts for repertoire sequencing. An initial RT-PCR round employing HTBI primers preceded a second-round multiplex PCR. TCRdb re-called the multiplex PCR reads with MiXCR, one entry per CDR3 protein. The data show hundreds of thousands of distinct CDR3 sequences, 22% seen once. The sample consisted of peripheral blood. These receptor sequences come from a woman younger than 30 with stable Graves' hyperthyroidism. Some clones in this sample may be carry-over from other donors' samples.

This clonotype occurred many times. The chain recombines TRBV15 with TRBJ1-2; 9 bases fit TRBD1. The CDR3 runs to 15 residues. In germline, CDR1 is LNHNV, CDR2 YYDKDF (reference sequence). Trimming at V came to 0 bases and at J to 9 bases, leaving 8 bases not matched to a gene. The CDR3 DNA sequence: TGTGCCACCAGCAGAGATCTGGGACAGGGCGCGAGCTACACCTTC. This codes for CATSRDLGQGASYTF.

CDR3 coding DNA: TGTGCCAGCAGTGAGGATCCTCTCCCCTACGAGCAGTACTTC. Its protein is CASSEDPLPYEQYF. This chain connects TRBV25-1 to TRBJ2-7; D is unresolved. Germline loops: CDR1 MGHDK, CDR2 SYGVNS. The CDR3 is 14 amino acids. V lost 3 bases to trimming and J lost 2 bases, with 11 bases between them.

This clonotype was seen ten or more times. The rearrangement joins TRBV6-2 or TRBV6-3 to TRBJ2-2, with 8 bases matching TRBD1. V shed 0 bases, J shed 5 bases, and the junction held 11 bases outside the gene matches. The CDR3 has 18 amino acids. From germline, CDR1 is MNHEY and CDR2 SVGEGT. In nucleotides, the CDR3 is TGTGCCAGCAGTTACTCGGGGCTTGGCAGGGGGCTTACCGGGGAGCTGTTTTTT. Its protein is CASSYSGLGRGLTGELFF.

This clonotype occurred many times. The chain employs TRBV3-1 and TRBJ1-2, with a tentative D call TRBD1 (5 bases). CDR1 and CDR2 (germline): LGHDT, YNNKEL (reference sequence). The CDR3 spans 14 residues. The V gene lost 4 bases and the J gene lost 8 bases, with 17 bases spanning the gap. The CDR3 reads CASSLDSLFSGYTF. The CDR3 region has the DNA TGTGCCAGCAGCCTCGACAGCTTGTTTTCGGGCTACACCTTC.

This clonotype occurred many times. The chain has TRBV6-6 and TRBJ2-2; weak D call: TRBD2 (5 bases). Trimming pared 2 bases from V and 4 bases from J, leaving 29 bases between. This CDR3 contains 21 residues. Germline assignment: CDR1 MNHNY and CDR2 SVGAGI (reference sequence). The CDR3 sequence: CASSYQLPGSGSIEVTGELFF. CDR3 nucleotide sequence: TGTGCCAGCAGTTACCAACTTCCGGGATCGGGATCCATCGAGGTCACCGGGGAGCTGTTTTTT.

The sample holds a few counts of this clonotype. The gene calls are TRBV9 and TRBJ2-7, with D maybe TRBD1 (6 bases). The CDR3 sequence is 15 residues long. Germline values: CDR1 SGDLS, CDR2 YYNGEE. V lost 3 bases, J lost 0 bases, and 13 bases lay in between. CDR3 in DNA: TGTGCCAGCAGCGGAGGGACAACGAGCTCCTACGAGCAGTACTTC. As protein: CASSGGTTSSYEQYF.

This clonotype was seen ten or more times. This chain links TRBV2 with TRBJ1-1, with a tentative D call TRBD1 (5 bases). Germline values: CDR1 SNHLY, CDR2 FYNNEI. The CDR3 extends over 14 amino acids. Trimming stripped 11 bases from V and 2 bases from J, with 18 bases between. CDR3 DNA sequence: TGTGCCGGGCGGACAACTTCACCTAACACTGAAGCTTTCTTT. Protein product: CAGRTTSPNTEAFF.

This clonotype came up many times. V usage is TRBV12-3 or TRBV12-4 and J usage is TRBJ1-1, with 9 bases aligning to TRBD1. V lost 5 bases, J lost 2 bases, and 3 bases stayed unmatched. The CDR3 runs to 14 residues. Here the CDR3 DNA reads TGTGCCAGCAGTCCGGACAGGGGCAACACTGAAGCTTTCTTT. It codes for CASSPDRGNTEAFF.

CDR3: CSARRPAGGSIPGELFF. CDR3 coding DNA: TGCAGTGCTAGAAGGCCAGCGGGGGGGAGTATCCCCGGGGAGCTGTTTTTT. This rearrangement joins TRBV20-1 to TRBJ2-2, with 10 bases identical to TRBD2. This CDR3 has 17 residues. V gave up 2 bases and J gave up 6 bases; unmatched junction bases: 12. CDR1 is DFQATT, CDR2 SNEGSKA, per germline (reference sequence).

This clonotype has a count of ten or more. This chain links TRBV6-4 with TRBJ1-2; TRBD1 is a possible D gene (6 bases). V lost 2 bases and J 6 bases, leaving 7 bases between the germline ends. The CDR3 is 12 residues long. Per germline, CDR1 MRHNA and CDR2 SNTAGT. As DNA, the CDR3 is TGTGCCAGCAGTGACAGGGGGAATGGCTACACCTTC. Translated: CASSDRGNGYTF.

The chain carries TRBV24-1 and TRBJ1-1; weak D call: TRBD1 (5 bases). The V gene's germline CDR1 is KGHDR and CDR2 SFDVKD. The CDR3 loop spans 13 amino acids. V lost 5 bases, J lost 6 bases, and 12 bases lay in between. Here the CDR3 DNA reads TGTGCCACCAGTGCGGGGGGACTCGCTGAAGCTTTCTTT. Translating it yields CATSAGGLAEAFF.

Only one count was recorded for this clonotype. V is TRBV11-2 and J is TRBJ2-5; D is unclear. From germline, CDR1 is SGHAT and CDR2 FQNNGV. V was cut by 3 bases and J by 2 bases, with 16 bases left in between. This CDR3 spans 16 amino acids. The CDR3 loop is CASSFDIVSRQETQYF. The CDR3 nucleotides are TGTGCCAGCAGCTTCGACATAGTTTCTAGGCAAGAGACCCAGTACTTC.

This clonotype was observed many times. V usage is TRBV19 and J usage is TRBJ1-1, with TRBD1 as a possible D gene (6 bases). CDR1 is LNHDA and CDR2 is SQIVND in the germline V gene (reference sequence). The CDR3 has 14 amino acids. Deletions cut 6 bases from V and 4 bases from J, with 15 bases between. The CDR3 here is CASRGGGHGTEAFF. CDR3 in DNA: TGTGCCAGTAGGGGCGGGGGGCATGGCACTGAAGCTTTCTTT.

This chain joins TRBV5-1 and TRBJ2-7; D possibly corresponds to TRBD2 (5 bases). Germline V CDR1 and CDR2: SGHRS, YFSETQ. Trimming shortened V by 3 bases and J by 2 bases, and 12 bases separated the two germline ends. This CDR3 comprises 14 residues. CDR3: CASSSSGDPYEQYF. The CDR3 bases are TGCGCCAGCAGCTCATCCGGGGATCCCTACGAGCAGTACTTC.

This clonotype was found many times. The rearrangement uses TRBV2 and TRBJ1-1, with D unresolved. In germline, CDR1 is SNHLY, CDR2 FYNNEI. Trimming pared 6 bases from V and 6 bases from J, leaving 11 bases between. The length of the CDR3 is 12 residues. CDR3 bases: TGTGCCAGCAGCGCCGACACCCCTGAAGCTTTCTTT. This encodes CASSADTPEAFF.

The V and J genes are TRBV6-1 and TRBJ2-5, with 8 bases aligning to TRBD2. V was pared by 5 bases and J by 0 bases, with 14 bases of the junction left unmatched. The germline V gene encodes CDR1 MNHNS and CDR2 SASEGT. The CDR3 consists of 18 residues. CDR3 loop: CASSLNRGGILYQETQYF. CDR3 nucleotides: TGTGCCAGCAGTCTAAATCGGGGGGGGATCCTGTACCAAGAGACCCAGTACTTC.

This clonotype occurred many times. V gene TRBV12-3 or TRBV12-4 combines with J gene TRBJ2-6, with 9 bases aligning to TRBD1. The V segment lost 5 bases and the J segment 0 bases; nucleotides outside the gene matches: 8. The CDR3 covers 18 residues. CDR3 nucleotides: TGTGCCAGCAGTCCCTTGGGACAGGGCATCTCTGGGGCCAACGTCCTGACTTTC. As protein: CASSPLGQGISGANVLTF.

This clonotype was observed many times. V is TRBV20-1 and J is TRBJ1-6; a weak D match, TRBD1 (5 bases). Trimming shortened V by 1 base and J by 4 bases, and 11 bases separated the two germline ends. This CDR3 comprises 15 residues. CDR1 is DFQATT and CDR2 is SNEGSKA in the germline V gene (reference sequence). The CDR3 DNA sequence: TGCAGTGCTAGAGTTAGGGGAAGGTATAATTCACCCCTCCACTTT. It is translated as CSARVRGRYNSPLHF.